This T cell receptor beta chain was documented in a study of cytomegalovirus exposure and HLA in healthy donors. Study context: The same platform was used for the 130 or so validation repertoires and the approximately 700 first-cohort repertoires, a later analysis reported.

Assay: immunoSEQ multiplex PCR; the TCRdb copy retains only in-frame clones and omits some. The sample has 150,000 or so clones, about 86% seen once; the top ten hold 1.4%. As for this clone: Its antigen is currently unknown.

Notes on the study in general: Reports indicated that the classifier achieved high specificity and sensitivity in diagnosing cytomegalovirus status.

Separate from the roughly 610-subject first cohort, the approximately 120-subject validation cohort was the one that the donors belonged to. This CDR3 is built from 15 residues. Germline loops: CDR1 MNHEY, CDR2 SVGAGI. Trimming removed 5 bases at V and 4 bases at J, with 17 bases between. The V gene is TRBV6-5, the J gene TRBJ1-1; D might be TRBD1 (6 bases). The TCR sequence derives from a woman aged 25 to 39 in good health and CMV-seronegative. Specimen: PBMCs. CDR3 in DNA: TGTGCCAGCAGTCCTCGGGACACTCAGAGCACTGAAGCTTTCTTT. It translates to CASSPRDTQSTEAFF.